The sequence of this TCR beta chain was determined in a study of cytomegalovirus exposure and HLA in healthy donors. In the study overall: As an earlier analysis found, 150 million to 200 million T cells yielded about 120 million unique TCR beta sequences. Whole-study findings and limits: Researchers reportedly found TCR beta sequences accurately predicted most subjects' HLA-A and HLA-B alleles. Owing to their indistinguishability, certain V segments, notably TRBV6-2 and TRBV6-3, were excluded. Through in vitro validation, a few CMV-associated chains were shown to be specific for CMV antigens.

Vbeta (60) and Jbeta (13) primers were used in the PCR. Libraries were prepared by immunoSEQ multiplex PCR; TCRdb keeps only in-frame clonotypes and omits some of them. Counted here are some 150,000 clones, 60% to 85% occurring once; the ten biggest clones make up over 2.5%. Worth noting for this clone: Its antigen is unidentified.

Germline V gives CDR1 SGHDT, CDR2 YYEEEE. The V and J ends lost 3 bases and 2 bases, in that order; junction bases with no gene match: 4. This CDR3 is built from 14 residues. The TCR originated in a male donor in good health and CMV-seronegative. Sequencing was done on a sample of PBMCs. The rearrangement joins TRBV5-6 to TRBJ1-2; 7 positions agree with TRBD1. The CDR3 DNA is TGTGCCAGCAGCTACATGACAGGGAACTATGGCTACACCTTC. Its protein product is CASSYMTGNYGYTF.